This note documents a single TCR beta chain sequence. Followed longitudinally, the Seattle patients had been enrolled during active infection. These data originate in a study of blood T cell repertoires in COVID-19. Study summary: The samples span acute and convalescent COVID-19 from the United States, Italy and Spain. Nucleic acid was either cDNA or gDNA, and it came from T cells, B-cell-depleted T cells, or PBMCs.

The data were produced by immunoSEQ multiplex PCR, yet TCRdb's version contains in-frame clones alone and is incomplete. The sample includes under 150,000 clones, 75% to 90% of them seen just once. Germline loops: CDR1 SGHRS, CDR2 YFSETQ. The J segment lost 1 base and the V segment lost 1 base, leaving 9 bases of the junction unmatched. This CDR3 spans 17 amino acids. The sample comprised peripheral blood. The V call is TRBV5-1, the J call TRBJ2-5, with 8 bases matching TRBD1. The receptor comes from a woman aged 60-70 years with COVID-19, enrolled during active disease. The CDR3 sequence is CASSLLGQGAFQETQYF. As DNA, the CDR3 is TGCGCCAGCAGCTTGTTAGGGCAGGGGGCCTTCCAAGAGACCCAGTACTTC.